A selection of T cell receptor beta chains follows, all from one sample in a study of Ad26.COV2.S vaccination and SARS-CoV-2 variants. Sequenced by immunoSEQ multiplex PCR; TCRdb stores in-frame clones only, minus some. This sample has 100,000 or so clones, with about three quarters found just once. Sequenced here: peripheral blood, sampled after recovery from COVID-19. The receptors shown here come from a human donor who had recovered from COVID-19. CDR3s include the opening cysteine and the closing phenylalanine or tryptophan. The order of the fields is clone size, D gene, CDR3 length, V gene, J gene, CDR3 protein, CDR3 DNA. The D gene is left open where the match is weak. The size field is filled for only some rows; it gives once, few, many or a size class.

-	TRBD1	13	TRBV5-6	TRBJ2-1	CASIRQGGNEQFF	TGTGCCAGCATCCGACAGGGGGGGAATGAGCAGTTCTTC
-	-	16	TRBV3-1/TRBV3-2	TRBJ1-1	CASSPMAGVQSVRAFF	TGTGCCAGCAGCCCTATGGCTGGGGTACAGAGCGTCCGAGCTTTCTTT
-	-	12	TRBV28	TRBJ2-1	CASSLPQVEQFF	TGTGCCAGCAGTTTACCTCAAGTTGAGCAGTTCTTC
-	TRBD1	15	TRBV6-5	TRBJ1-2	CASSYMGQGDYGYTF	TGTGCCAGCAGTTACATGGGACAGGGAGACTATGGCTACACCTTC
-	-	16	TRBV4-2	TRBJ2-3	CASSQAYGRGTDTQYF	TGTGCCAGCAGCCAGGCCTACGGGCGGGGCACAGATACGCAGTATTTT
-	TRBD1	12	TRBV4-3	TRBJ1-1	CASSQRTGEAFF	TGCGCCAGCAGCCAGCGGACAGGGGAAGCTTTCTTT
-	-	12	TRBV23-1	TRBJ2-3	CASRPLADTQYF	TGCGCCAGCAGGCCGCTTGCGGATACGCAGTATTTT
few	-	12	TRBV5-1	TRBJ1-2	CASSFPGDGYTF	TGCGCCAGCAGCTTCCCCGGGGATGGCTACACCTTC
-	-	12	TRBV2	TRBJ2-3	CASGWDTDTQYF	TGTGCCAGCGGTTGGGACACAGATACGCAGTATTTT
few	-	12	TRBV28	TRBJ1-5	CATGGRFEPQHF	TGTGCCACGGGCGGACGATTTGAGCCCCAGCATTTT
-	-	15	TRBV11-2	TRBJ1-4	CASSPGVATNEKLFF	TGTGCCAGCAGCCCGGGTGTGGCAACTAATGAAAAACTGTTTTTT
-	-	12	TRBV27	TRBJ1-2	CASSSDLRGYTF	TGTGCCAGCAGCTCCGATTTACGTGGCTACACCTTC
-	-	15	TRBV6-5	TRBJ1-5	CASRGAVAFNQPQHF	TGTGCCAGCAGAGGTGCCGTGGCGTTTAATCAGCCCCAGCATTTT
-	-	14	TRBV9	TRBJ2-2	CASSVGNFDGELFF	TGTGCCAGCAGCGTTGGTAACTTCGACGGGGAGCTGTTTTTT
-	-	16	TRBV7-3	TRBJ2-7	CASSLFLLGPPYEQYF	TGTGCCAGCAGCTTATTTCTGCTGGGTCCCCCCTACGAGCAGTACTTC
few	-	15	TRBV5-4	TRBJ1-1	CASSLKGAMNTEAFF	TGTGCCAGCAGCTTGAAGGGCGCGATGAACACTGAAGCTTTCTTT
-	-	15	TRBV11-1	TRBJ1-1	CASSLRRGTNTEAFF	TGTGCCAGCAGCTTACGTCGGGGAACGAACACTGAAGCTTTCTTT
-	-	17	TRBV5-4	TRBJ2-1	CASSKGVWQNSYNEQFF	TGTGCCAGCAGCAAAGGGGTTTGGCAAAACTCCTACAATGAGCAGTTCTTC
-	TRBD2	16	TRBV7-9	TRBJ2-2	CASSLDPSGSTGELFF	TGTGCCAGCAGCTTAGACCCTAGCGGGAGCACCGGGGAGCTGTTTTTT
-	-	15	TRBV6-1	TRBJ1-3	CASSEGGGVGNTIYF	TGTGCCAGCAGTGAAGGTGGAGGGGTCGGAAACACCATATATTTT
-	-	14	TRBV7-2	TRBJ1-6	CASSATGSNSPLHF	TGTGCCAGCAGCGCCACAGGGAGCAATTCACCCCTCCACTTT
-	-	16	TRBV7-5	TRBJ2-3	CVRSSGLRISTDTQYF	TGTGTCAGAAGTTCCGGACTGAGAATAAGCACAGATACGCAGTATTTT
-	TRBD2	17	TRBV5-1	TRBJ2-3	CASSLALGGTSSDTQYF	TGCGCCAGCAGCTTGGCCTTAGGGGGGACTAGCTCGGATACGCAGTATTTT
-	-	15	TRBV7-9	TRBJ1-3	CASSTPGRTGNTIYF	TGTGCCAGCAGCACCCCAGGGAGAACTGGAAACACCATATATTTT
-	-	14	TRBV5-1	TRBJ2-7	CASSLVTEGGEQYF	TGCGCCAGCAGCTTGGTCACCGAAGGAGGGGAGCAGTACTTC
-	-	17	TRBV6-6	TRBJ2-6	CASSRWTGSSGANVLTF	TGTGCCAGCAGTCGTTGGACGGGTAGCTCTGGGGCCAACGTCCTGACTTTC
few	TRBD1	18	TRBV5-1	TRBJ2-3	CASSLLIYGDSEADTQYF	TGCGCCAGCAGCTTGCTAATCTATGGGGACAGTGAGGCAGATACGCAGTATTTT
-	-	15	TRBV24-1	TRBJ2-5	CATSDLVQVGETQYF	TGTGCCACCAGTGATTTGGTTCAGGTTGGGGAGACCCAGTACTTC
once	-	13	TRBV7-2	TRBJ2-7	CASSFGQTYEQYF	TGTGCCAGCAGCTTCGGACAGACCTACGAGCAGTACTTC
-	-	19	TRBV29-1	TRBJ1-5	CSVEIFRELAIDQRQPQHF	TGCAGCGTTGAAATTTTCCGGGAGTTAGCAATCGATCAGCGTCAGCCCCAGCATTTT
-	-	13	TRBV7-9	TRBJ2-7	CASTKTVEYEQYF	TGTGCCAGCACTAAGACAGTGGAATACGAGCAGTACTTC
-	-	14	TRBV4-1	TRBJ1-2	CASSTLDGAYGYTF	TGCGCCAGCAGCACCCTCGACGGGGCTTATGGCTACACCTTC
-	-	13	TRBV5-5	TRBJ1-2	CASSLEGNYGYTF	TGTGCCAGCAGCTTGGAGGGGAACTATGGCTACACCTTC
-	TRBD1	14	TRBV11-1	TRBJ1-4	CASTLGQGDEKLFF	TGTGCCAGCACCTTGGGACAGGGAGATGAAAAACTGTTTTTT
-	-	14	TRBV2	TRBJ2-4	CASRVSLAKNIQYF	TGTGCCAGCAGAGTCTCCCTAGCCAAAAACATTCAGTACTTC
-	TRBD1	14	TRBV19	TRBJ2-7	CASRFGQGTYEQYF	TGTGCCAGTAGATTTGGACAGGGGACCTACGAGCAGTACTTC
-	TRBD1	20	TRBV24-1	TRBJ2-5	CATSDWAGTGPFAAQETQYF	TGTGCCACCAGTGATTGGGCCGGGACAGGTCCATTTGCCGCTCAAGAGACCCAGTACTTC
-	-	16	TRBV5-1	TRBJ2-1	CASSLAGGFSYNEQFF	TGCGCCAGCAGCTTGGCCGGCGGTTTCTCCTACAATGAGCAGTTCTTC
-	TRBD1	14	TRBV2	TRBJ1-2	CARAGGGLRDGYTF	TGTGCCAGAGCAGGGGGAGGGTTGAGGGATGGCTACACCTTC
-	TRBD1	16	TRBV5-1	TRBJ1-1	CASSHARTGMNTEAFF	TGCGCCAGCAGCCACGCGCGGACAGGAATGAACACTGAAGCTTTCTTT
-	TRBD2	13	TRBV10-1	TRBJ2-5	CASSGGGEETQYF	TGCGCCAGCAGTGGCGGGGGTGAAGAGACCCAGTACTTC
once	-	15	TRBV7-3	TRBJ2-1	CASSTLGGTYNEQFF	TGTGCCAGCAGCACTCTAGGGGGGACCTACAATGAGCAGTTCTTC
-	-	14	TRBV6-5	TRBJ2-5	CASSLKGDMETQYF	TGTGCCAGCAGTCTAAAGGGGGATATGGAGACCCAGTACTTC
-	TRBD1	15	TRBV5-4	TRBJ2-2	CASSFRGQSTGELFF	TGTGCCAGCAGCTTTAGGGGGCAGAGCACCGGGGAGCTGTTTTTT
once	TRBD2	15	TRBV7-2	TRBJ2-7	CASSFQGLTSYEQYF	TGTGCCAGCAGTTTTCAGGGACTAACCTCCTACGAGCAGTACTTC
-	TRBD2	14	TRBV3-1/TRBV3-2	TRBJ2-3	CASSGGTSTDTQYF	TGTGCCAGCTCCGGGGGGACTAGCACAGATACGCAGTATTTT
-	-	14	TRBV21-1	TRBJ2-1	CASSKEMDRERKFF	TGTGCCAGCAGCAAAGAGATGGACAGGGAACGGAAGTTCTTC
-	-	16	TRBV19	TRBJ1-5	CASSSLEQTNNQPQHF	TGTGCCAGTAGCAGTTTGGAACAGACGAACAATCAGCCCCAGCATTTT
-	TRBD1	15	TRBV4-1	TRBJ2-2	CASSQFQGANGELFF	TGCGCCAGCAGCCAATTTCAGGGGGCCAACGGGGAGCTGTTTTTT
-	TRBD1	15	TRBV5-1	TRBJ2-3	CASSPTGGYTDTQYF	TGCGCCAGCAGCCCAACAGGGGGTTACACAGATACGCAGTATTTT
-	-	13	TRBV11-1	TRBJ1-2	CASSSGGGRGYTF	TGTGCCAGCAGCTCCGGCGGGGGGCGAGGCTACACCTTC
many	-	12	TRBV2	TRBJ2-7	CASSRKTYEQYF	TGTGCCAGCAGTAGGAAAACCTACGAGCAGTACTTC
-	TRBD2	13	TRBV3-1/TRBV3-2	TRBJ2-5	CASSLSGEETQYF	TGTGCCAGCAGCCTTAGCGGGGAAGAGACCCAGTACTTC